This TCR beta chain was recovered during a study of cytomegalovirus exposure and HLA in healthy donors. Study information: For the approximately 360 genotyped donors, about 79% fell within the Caucasian-associated ancestry cluster. Study findings and constraints: A few chains tied to CMV proved CMV antigen-specific in vitro. A missense DCLRE1C variant was associated with V- and J-gene trimming of TCR beta chains in a later analysis, and an independent cohort replicated the association. Segments of the TCR beta V type were, in most cases, productive about 90% or about 30% of the time in an earlier analysis.

The PCR was carried out with 60 Vbeta primers and 13 Jbeta primers. Libraries were prepared by immunoSEQ multiplex PCR; TCRdb keeps only in-frame clonotypes and omits some of them. The sample records around 180,000 clones, approximately 81% being singletons. Of note for this clone: What it recognizes is unknown.

This CDR3 contains 15 residues. V was trimmed by 4 bases and J by 7 bases, leaving 17 bases between them. Germline V gene sequence: CDR1 SEHNR, CDR2 FQNEAQ (reference sequence). The gene calls are TRBV7-9 and TRBJ2-1, with D tentatively TRBD1 (5 bases). The clonotype was recovered from a male donor in good health and CMV-seronegative. The sequenced material came from PBMCs. As DNA, the CDR3 is TGTGCCAGCAGCTCAGACAGTCGCGGCCAAAATGAGCAGTTCTTC. Protein: CASSSDSRGQNEQFF.